The rows below give T cell receptor beta chains drawn from one sample of a study of shared clonotypes between healthy human individuals. Generated by immunoSEQ multiplex PCR, the TCRdb table keeps only in-frame clones and is missing some. The sample includes millions of clones, about 95% of them seen just once. The sample comprised naive CD8+ T cells sorted from blood. The receptor source for this set is a man between 18 and 35 years old in good health. The CDR3 runs from the conserved cysteine through the conserved F or W. The D gene is left open where the match is weak. The size of a clone is reported for some rows only, either as once, few or many, or as a class for expanded clones.

v_gene,d_gene,abundance,j_gene,CDR3aa,CDR3nt
TRBV11-2,TRBD2,.,TRBJ2-1,CASSLSPSGGNEQFF,TGTGCCAGCAGCTTATCGCCTAGCGGGGGGAATGAGCAGTTCTTC
TRBV30,TRBD1,.,TRBJ1-1,CAWSYKGAGNTEAFF,TGTGCCTGGAGTTACAAGGGGGCCGGGAACACTGAAGCTTTCTTT
TRBV13,TRBD2,.,TRBJ2-3,CASSLGLAGDTDTQYF,TGTGCCAGCAGCTTAGGACTAGCGGGGGACACAGATACGCAGTATTTT
TRBV21-1,.,.,TRBJ2-7,CASSKGEPLEPYEQYF,TGTGCCAGCAGCAAAGGGGAACCCCTAGAGCCCTACGAGCAGTACTTC
TRBV5-4,.,.,TRBJ2-7,CASSLGTDYEQYF,TGTGCCAGCAGCTTAGGGACCGATTACGAGCAGTACTTC
TRBV7-9,TRBD1,.,TRBJ2-2,CASSLWDRATGELFF,TGTGCCAGCAGCTTATGGGACAGGGCCACCGGGGAGCTGTTTTTT
TRBV7-9,TRBD2,.,TRBJ2-7,CASSLARGTSGSSNEQYF,TGTGCCAGCAGCTTAGCACGCGGAACTAGCGGGAGTAGCAACGAGCAGTACTTC
TRBV5-8,.,.,TRBJ2-7,CASSLGTGWEQYF,TGTGCCAGCAGCTTGGGTACAGGGTGGGAGCAGTACTTC
TRBV5-6,.,.,TRBJ1-1,CASSLAAPTVYWGSTEAFF,TGTGCCAGCAGCTTGGCCGCTCCTACCGTGTACTGGGGGTCCACTGAAGCTTTCTTT
TRBV30,.,.,TRBJ2-3,CAWSVTTTDTQYF,TGTGCCTGGAGTGTGACCACCACAGATACGCAGTATTTT
TRBV7-8,.,.,TRBJ1-6,CASSLYGGLNSPLHF,TGTGCCAGCAGCTTATATGGGGGTTTGAATTCACCCCTCCACTTT
TRBV5-6,.,once,TRBJ1-6,CASSDTGFNSPLHF,TGTGCCAGCAGCGATACAGGGTTTAATTCACCCCTCCACTTT
TRBV21-1,.,few,TRBJ1-6,CASSGAMLSNSPLHF,TGTGCCAGCAGCGGGGCGATGCTGAGTAATTCACCCCTCCACTTT
TRBV2,.,.,TRBJ1-2,CASSEARSGEDSGYTF,TGTGCCAGCAGTGAAGCTCGTTCCGGCGAGGACAGTGGCTACACCTTC
TRBV5-6,.,.,TRBJ1-3,CASSLAGSGNTIYF,TGTGCCAGCAGCTTGGCCGGCTCTGGAAACACCATATATTTT
TRBV5-4,.,.,TRBJ1-3,CASNILITGVAGNTIYF,TGTGCCAGCAACATACTTATCACCGGGGTAGCGGGAAACACCATATATTTT
TRBV5-4,.,.,TRBJ2-2,CASSPPGTGELFF,TGTGCCAGCAGCCCCCCCGGCACCGGGGAGCTGTTTTTT
TRBV4-1,.,.,TRBJ2-3,CATSQVGSTDTQYF,TGCGCCACCAGCCAGGTGGGCAGCACAGATACGCAGTATTTT
TRBV28,.,.,TRBJ2-7,CASSLWGDSYEQYF,TGTGCCAGCAGTTTATGGGGAGATTCCTACGAGCAGTACTTC
TRBV7-9,.,.,TRBJ2-2,CASSPQTSLDTGELFF,TGTGCCAGCAGCCCCCAGACTAGTCTTGACACCGGGGAGCTGTTTTTT
TRBV4-1,.,once,TRBJ1-1,CASSITDGVLTEAFF,TGCGCCAGCAGCATAACTGACGGAGTACTCACTGAAGCTTTCTTT
TRBV9,.,.,TRBJ2-7,CASSVGGGTYEQYF,TGTGCCAGCAGCGTAGGGGGTGGGACCTACGAGCAGTACTTC
TRBV7-2,.,.,TRBJ2-3,CASSLFAEWGTDTQYF,TGTGCCAGCAGCTTATTCGCGGAATGGGGCACAGATACGCAGTATTTT
TRBV29-1,TRBD1,.,TRBJ2-5,CSVEAGDRVETQYF,TGCAGCGTTGAAGCAGGGGACAGGGTGGAGACCCAGTACTTC
TRBV2,TRBD2,.,TRBJ2-7,CASSLGLAGVMEEQYF,TGTGCCAGCAGTTTGGGACTAGCGGGAGTTATGGAGGAGCAGTACTTC
TRBV2,.,.,TRBJ2-3,CASSEVDSTDTQYF,TGTGCCAGCAGTGAGGTAGACAGCACAGATACGCAGTATTTT
TRBV2,.,.,TRBJ2-5,CASSEGLGGETQYF,TGTGCCAGCAGTGAAGGACTAGGTGGAGAGACCCAGTACTTC
TRBV10-3,.,.,TRBJ2-3,CAISEWEESDTQYF,TGTGCCATCAGTGAGTGGGAAGAATCAGATACGCAGTATTTT
TRBV5-6,TRBD1,.,TRBJ1-2,CASSPGQSSYGYTF,TGTGCCAGCAGCCCGGGACAGTCCTCATATGGCTACACCTTC
TRBV7-9,.,.,TRBJ1-2,CASSLSGSPGGYTF,TGTGCCAGCAGCTTGAGCGGAAGCCCAGGTGGCTACACCTTC
TRBV27,TRBD1,.,TRBJ1-5,CASSLTGTVQPQHF,TGTGCCAGCAGTTTAACCGGGACAGTTCAGCCCCAGCATTTT
TRBV10-2,.,.,TRBJ2-7,CASSEAIGGGYEQYF,TGCGCCAGCAGTGAGGCGATTGGGGGCGGCTACGAGCAGTACTTC
TRBV11-2,.,once,TRBJ2-7,CASSPGLSYEQYF,TGTGCCAGCAGCCCAGGACTCTCCTACGAGCAGTACTTC
TRBV11-2,TRBD2,.,TRBJ2-2,CASSTGLAGDRGELFF,TGTGCCAGCAGCACGGGACTAGCGGGGGACCGCGGGGAGCTGTTTTTT
TRBV6-5,.,.,TRBJ2-1,CASRSPGASDNEQFF,TGTGCCAGCAGGTCACCGGGGGCCTCTGACAATGAGCAGTTCTTC
TRBV5-1,TRBD1,.,TRBJ2-7,CASSAGTGDYEQYF,TGCGCCAGCAGCGCCGGGACAGGGGATTACGAGCAGTACTTC
TRBV10-2,TRBD1,.,TRBJ2-7,CASSGGQGLSSYEQYF,TGCGCCAGCAGTGGCGGACAGGGTTTGAGCTCCTACGAGCAGTACTTC
TRBV9,TRBD1,.,TRBJ2-3,CASSPWDRGSDTQYF,TGTGCCAGCAGCCCATGGGACAGGGGTTCAGATACGCAGTATTTT
TRBV7-9,TRBD1,.,TRBJ2-5,CASSSTRDRVETQYF,TGTGCCAGCAGCTCGACCCGGGACAGGGTAGAGACCCAGTACTTC
TRBV7-9,.,.,TRBJ2-7,CASSSVENSYEQYF,TGTGCCAGCTCCAGCGTGGAAAATTCCTACGAGCAGTACTTC
TRBV5-8,.,.,TRBJ2-5,CASSDPGHGWETQYF,TGTGCCAGCAGCGACCCGGGACACGGATGGGAGACCCAGTACTTC
TRBV27,.,.,TRBJ2-7,CASSVSQVFSYEQYF,TGTGCCAGCAGTGTCAGTCAGGTATTCTCCTACGAGCAGTACTTC
TRBV5-6,.,.,TRBJ2-7,CASSLGYSGGGYEQYF,TGTGCCAGCAGCTTGGGGTACTCGGGGGGCGGCTACGAGCAGTACTTC
TRBV9,TRBD2,.,TRBJ2-1,CASSPEVWTSVYNEQFF,TGTGCCAGCAGCCCCGAGGTGTGGACTAGCGTCTACAATGAGCAGTTCTTC
TRBV29-1,.,.,TRBJ1-2,CSVDILRESGYTF,TGCAGCGTTGATATCCTCCGGGAGTCCGGCTACACCTTC
TRBV9,TRBD1,.,TRBJ2-7,CASSATGGNEQYF,TGTGCCAGCAGCGCGACAGGGGGCAACGAGCAGTACTTC
TRBV4-1,.,.,TRBJ1-1,CASSQVKATEAFF,TGCGCCAGCAGCCAAGTCAAGGCGACTGAAGCTTTCTTT
TRBV5-4,.,.,TRBJ2-7,CASSPQGNLYEQYF,TGTGCCAGCAGCCCGCAGGGGAATCTCTACGAGCAGTACTTC
TRBV7-6,.,.,TRBJ2-7,CASSLPVGFSGGGAYEQYF,TGTGCCAGCAGCCTCCCAGTTGGCTTCTCAGGCGGAGGGGCCTACGAGCAGTACTTC
TRBV30,TRBD1,.,TRBJ1-2,CAWSGEGAAGGYTF,TGTGCCTGGAGTGGTGAGGGGGCGGCAGGTGGCTACACCTTC
TRBV30,.,.,TRBJ2-3,CAWSVDTTSSTDTQYF,TGTGCCTGGAGTGTAGACACGACATCTAGCACAGATACGCAGTATTTT
TRBV5-5,TRBD1,.,TRBJ2-7,CASSLAWTGGYEQYF,TGTGCCAGCAGCTTGGCCTGGACAGGGGGCTACGAGCAGTACTTC
TRBV7-9,TRBD1,.,TRBJ1-4,CASSLGDRGPLGKLFF,TGTGCCAGCAGCTTAGGGGACAGGGGGCCTCTTGGAAAACTGTTTTTT
TRBV11-2,.,.,TRBJ2-2,CASSPGGGLGELFF,TGTGCCAGCAGCCCCGGTGGGGGACTCGGGGAGCTGTTTTTT
TRBV27,.,.,TRBJ1-4,CASGKGGAREKLFF,TGTGCCAGCGGAAAAGGGGGGGCGCGTGAAAAACTGTTTTTT
TRBV4-3,.,.,TRBJ2-3,CASSQDLEVTDTQYF,TGCGCCAGCAGCCAAGACCTGGAGGTCACAGATACGCAGTATTTT
TRBV14,TRBD1,.,TRBJ2-7,CASSQLTGTGIYEQYF,TGTGCCAGCAGCCAATTAACCGGGACAGGGATCTACGAGCAGTACTTC
TRBV5-4,.,.,TRBJ2-4,CASSFQTPGAKNIQYF,TGTGCCAGCAGCTTCCAAACGCCGGGGGCCAAAAACATTCAGTACTTC
TRBV9,.,.,TRBJ2-1,CASSTLANEQFF,TGTGCCAGCAGCACTCTAGCCAATGAGCAGTTCTTC
TRBV28,.,.,TRBJ1-1,CASSSPQGLEAFF,TGTGCCAGCAGCTCACCTCAGGGGTTGGAAGCTTTCTTT